Below, 15 T cell receptor beta chains from the same sample are listed, as sequenced in a study of cytomegalovirus exposure and HLA in healthy donors (dated by TCRdb to about 2017). The method was the immunoSEQ multiplex PCR assay. For the multiplex PCR, a mixture combining 60 forward primers for TCR Vbeta segments and 13 reverse primers for TCR Jbeta segments was used. The clones in this table, taken by TCRdb from immuneACCESS, are in-frame only. Not every clone is retained; where verified, under half of the shortfall comes from an unresolved V gene, and the cause of the rest is unknown. Here the sample has some 150,000 clones; less than 80% occur a single time. Approximately 0.76% of the sample belongs to the ten largest clones. Sample: PBMCs. These receptors all stem from a female donor in good health and CMV-seronegative.

The V and J genes are TRBV19 and TRBJ2-2; D perhaps matches TRBD2 (5 bases). Between the trimmed V and J ends, which lost 5 bases and 2 bases, there was a span of 12 bases. Germline loops: CDR1 LNHDA, CDR2 SQIVND (reference sequence). CDR3 length: 15 residues. CDR3 nucleotides: TGTGCCAGTAGTGTCCAGCGGATAAACACCGGGGAGCTGTTTTTT. Amino acid sequence: CASSVQRINTGELFF. The whole variable domain, filled in from reference TRBV19 and TRBJ2-2, reads DGGITQSPKYLFRKEGQNVTLSCEQNLNHDAMYWYRQDPGQGLRLIYYSQIVNDFQKGDIAEGYSVSREKKESFPLTVTSAQKNPTAFYLCASSVQRINTGELFFGEGSRLTVL.

This clone has a single count. For the CDR3, the DNA is TGTGCCAGCAGCTTACGGGGAAGATACAATGAGCAGTTCTTC. Protein: CASSLRGRYNEQFF. The chain carries TRBV13 and TRBJ2-1; tentatively, D is TRBD2 (5 bases). The V and J ends lost 2 bases and 4 bases respectively, with 9 bases between them. Germline CDR1 is PRHDT and CDR2 is FYEKMQ (reference sequence). The CDR3 has 14 residues. Based on the CDR3 plus reference TRBV13 and TRBJ2-1, the full variable domain is AAGVIQSPRHLIKEKRETATLKCYPIPRHDTVYWYQQGPGQDPQFLISFYEKMQSDKGSIPDRFSAQQFSDYHSELNMSSLELGDSALYFCASSLRGRYNEQFFGPGTRLTVL.

The chain recombines TRBV7-9 with TRBJ1-2, with a weak D call TRBD1 (5 bases). Germline V gene data show CDR1 as SEHNR and CDR2 as FQNEAQ (reference sequence). V was shortened by 2 bases and J by 2 bases, with 21 bases between the two germline ends. The CDR3 contains 18 residues. The CDR3 sequence: CASSLLSRAGLGNYGYTF. CDR3 nucleotides: TGTGCCAGCAGCTTATTGAGCAGGGCAGGGTTGGGGAACTATGGCTACACCTTC.

CDR3 bases: TGTGCCAGCAGTTTACCAGGGGGCAATGAGCAGTTCTTC. The encoded protein is CASSLPGGNEQFF. The V call is TRBV28, the J call TRBJ2-1; 7 bases are shared with TRBD1. Germline assignment: CDR1 MDHEN and CDR2 SYDVKM. J lost 6 bases, V lost 2 bases, and 1 base had no gene match. The CDR3 runs 13 residues.

This clone came up a few times. This chain connects TRBV7-2 to TRBJ1-1, with a possible D match to TRBD1 (6 bases). The germline CDR1 and CDR2 sequences are SGHTA and FQGNSA. The V and J ends lost 2 bases and 10 bases respectively, with 26 bases between them. The CDR3 runs to 17 residues. As DNA, the CDR3 is TGTGCCAGCAGCTTAAGGGAACCCGGGGGGCGCGGGTTGGCAGCTTTCTTT. As protein: CASSLREPGGRGLAAFF.

This clone was picked up one time. This sequence joins TRBV5-6 and TRBJ1-3, with no clear D. Trimming took 2 bases from V and 4 from J, leaving 16 bases between them. Germline lookup yields CDR1 SGHDT and CDR2 YYEEEE. The CDR3 is made up of 16 amino acids. CDR3: CASSFAGGVKGNTIYF. Written as DNA, the CDR3 is TGTGCCAGCAGCTTCGCGGGCGGGGTAAAAGGAAACACCATATATTTT.

The chain links TRBV6-1 to TRBJ2-7, with 8 bases lining up with TRBD1. V dropped 4 bases and J dropped 4; count of bases not matched to a gene: 3. CDR3 length equals 13 residues. The germline gives CDR1 MNHNS, CDR2 SASEGT. This CDR3 reads CASSVRDRYEQYF. CDR3 bases: TGTGCCAGCAGTGTCCGGGACAGGTACGAGCAGTACTTC.

The rearrangement links TRBV15 to TRBJ2-3; D possibly corresponds to TRBD2 (6 bases). V was shortened by 0 bases and J by 13 bases, with 14 bases between the two germline ends. The CDR3 contains 13 residues. The germline V gene encodes CDR1 LNHNV and CDR2 YYDKDF (reference sequence). CDR3 sequence (DNA): TGTGCCACCAGCAGAGACAGTCTAGCGAACAAGTATTTT. Protein product: CATSRDSLANKYF.

J is TRBJ2-7 and V is TRBV6-1; 12 bases match TRBD2. Looked up from germline, CDR1 is MNHNS and CDR2 is SASEGT. CDR3 length: 13 amino acids. As DNA, the CDR3 is TGTGCTGGGGCTAGCGGGAGGGCATACGAGCAGTACTTC. Protein product: CAGASGRAYEQYF.

This chain connects TRBV5-4 to TRBJ2-3; D ambiguous. The germline CDR1 and CDR2 sequences are SGHNT and YYREEE (reference sequence). V lost 2 bases and J 6 bases, leaving 7 bases between the germline ends. The CDR3 is 12 amino acids. CDR3 nucleotides: TGTGCCAGCAGCTTCCTTTCGGATACGCAGTATTTT. Translation gives CASSFLSDTQYF. The complete variable domain, with remaining parts taken from reference TRBV5-4 and TRBJ2-3, reads ETGVTQSPTHLIKTRGQQVTLRCSSQSGHNTVSWYQQALGQGPQFIFQYYREEENGRGNFPPRFSGLQFPNYSSELNVNALELDDSALYLCASSFLSDTQYFGPGTRLTVL.

The chain joins TRBV4-2 to TRBJ1-5, with D possibly being TRBD1 (5 bases). CDR1 is LGHNA, CDR2 YNFKEQ, per germline. The CDR3 contains 14 residues. V gave up 4 bases and J gave up 5 bases, with 12 bases separating them. CDR3 sequence: CASSPGRGYQPQHF. As DNA, the CDR3 is TGTGCCAGCAGCCCCGGTCGGGGGTATCAGCCCCAGCATTTT.

This chain connects TRBV9 to TRBJ2-3; 9 bases match TRBD2. This CDR3 is 16 amino acids long. CDR1 and CDR2 (germline): SGDLS, YYNGEE. V was pared by 1 base and J by 5 bases, with 8 bases of the junction left unmatched. The CDR3 sequence: CASSVSAGGTGDTQYF. For the CDR3, the DNA is TGTGCCAGCAGCGTATCGGCGGGGGGGACTGGAGATACGCAGTATTTT. The full variable domain, completed using reference TRBV9 and TRBJ2-3, is DSGVTQTPKHLITATGQRVTLRCSPRSGDLSVYWYQQSLDQGLQFLIQYYNGEERAKGNILERFSAQQFPDLHSELNLSSLELGDSALYFCASSVSAGGTGDTQYFGPGTRLTVL.

The chain uses TRBV5-1 and TRBJ2-3, with TRBD2 matching 10 bases. Germline loops: CDR1 SGHRS, CDR2 YFSETQ. V was pared by 0 bases and J by 6 bases, with 4 bases of the junction left unmatched. The CDR3 has 15 residues. Written as DNA, the CDR3 is TGCGCCAGCAGCTTGGAGCGGGGGGGCCCCGATACGCAGTATTTT. As protein: CASSLERGGPDTQYF. The full variable domain, in which reference TRBV5-1 and TRBJ2-3 provide the parts outside the CDR3, is KAGVTQTPRYLIKTRGQQVTLSCSPISGHRSVSWYQQTPGQGLQFLFEYFSETQRNKGNFPGRFSGRQFSNSRSEMNVSTLELGDSALYLCASSLERGGPDTQYFGPGTRLTVL.

The V gene is TRBV9, the J gene TRBJ2-3; D is possibly TRBD2 (6 bases). Trimming left V 3 bases short and J 6 bases short, with 20 bases between. The CDR3 contains 16 residues. CDR1 is SGDLS, CDR2 YYNGEE, per germline. The CDR3 DNA reads as TGTGCCAGCAGCGCCGACGGGGGACCCCCAACGGATACGCAGTATTTT. This translates into CASSADGGPPTDTQYF.

The rearrangement joins TRBV19 to TRBJ1-6; 7 nucleotides match TRBD1. The V gene's germline CDR1 is LNHDA and CDR2 SQIVND (reference sequence). V dropped 6 bases and J dropped 5; count of bases not matched to a gene: 4. This CDR3 is built from 14 residues. The CDR3 DNA reads TGTGCCAGTAGCTCGGGACAGAATAATTCACCCCTCCACTTT. This codes for CASSSGQNNSPLHF.